Sequencing of this T cell receptor beta chain was carried out in a study of cytomegalovirus exposure and HLA in healthy donors. PCR amplification relied on 60 Vbeta primers (plus 13 Jbeta primers). Only in-frame clones appear in the TCRdb table, and some are missing; sequencing was by immunoSEQ multiplex PCR. The sample contains 59,000 or so clones, about four fifths of which appear only once. A remark on this clone: Its antigen remains unidentified.

Trimming left V 0 bases short and J 2 bases short, with 10 bases between. The CDR3 consists of 15 residues. Germline CDR1 reads MNHEY; CDR2 reads SVGAGI. Study-wide findings and caveats: TCR beta V- and J-gene trimming, according to a later analysis, was linked to a missense DCLRE1C variant. A later analysis associated around 17,000 TCR beta sequences with HLA alleles at a 0.05 false discovery rate.

This chain joins TRBV6-5 and TRBJ2-5; D unclear. The sample was PBMCs. The sequence was obtained from a man aged 25-45 years in good health and CMV-seropositive. DNA of the CDR3: TGTGCCAGCAGTTACTCAGGCCTCGGGCAAGAGACCCAGTACTTC. This codes for CASSYSGLGQETQYF.